One and the same sample provided the 10 T cell receptor beta chains below, sequenced in a study of identical twins. TCRdb used MiXCR to reprocess the 5' RACE reads, holding one entry per CDR3 protein. The table records 700,000 or so distinct CDR3 sequences, approximately 9% of them present only once. This same sample was also taken into another study, of yellow fever vaccine responses in identical twins.

Sequences were obtained from PBMCs. The source is a woman aged 18-35 years in good health.

This chain uses TRBV12-3 or TRBV12-4 with TRBJ1-5, with 7 bases matching TRBD1. The CDR3 runs 14 residues. V shed 6 bases and J 4 bases; nucleotides not matched to a gene: 6. The CDR3 region is CASREQGRNQPQHF. Here the CDR3 DNA reads TGTGCCAGCAGAGAACAGGGGCGGAATCAGCCCCAGCATTTT.

This clonotype was seen only a few times. The chain has TRBV29-1 and TRBJ1-4; the match to TRBD1 covers 8 bases. The CDR3 extends over 12 amino acids. Unmatched junction bases numbered 6, after V lost 8 bases and J lost 7 bases. Germline values: CDR1 SQVTM, CDR2 ANQGSEA. CDR3 nucleotide sequence: TGCAGCTATGGACAGGGTGGTGAAAAACTGTTTTTT. Translating it yields CSYGQGGEKLFF.

The rearrangement uses TRBV6-2 or TRBV6-3 and TRBJ2-3; the D gene is possibly TRBD1 (5 bases). CDR1 and CDR2 (germline): MNHEY, SVGEGT. The germline V and J ends were trimmed by 4 bases and 2 bases, with 19 bases remaining between them. This CDR3 spans 17 amino acids. The CDR3 reads CASSSQGPGAVTDTQYF. The CDR3 DNA sequence: TGTGCCAGCAGTTCACAAGGCCCTGGGGCCGTCACAGATACGCAGTATTTT.

In its sample, this clonotype was seen many times. The chain couples TRBV20-1 to TRBJ2-1; D is possibly TRBD1 or TRBD2 (5 bases each). Germline values: CDR1 DFQATT, CDR2 SNEGSKA (reference sequence). This CDR3 is 16 amino acids long. The V gene lost 0 bases and the J gene lost 0 bases, with 12 bases spanning the gap. The chain's CDR3 is CSARDRTGRSYNEQFF. The CDR3, as DNA: TGCAGTGCTAGAGATCGAACGGGGCGCTCCTACAATGAGCAGTTCTTC.

The V and J genes are TRBV3-1 and TRBJ2-7, with 13 bases lining up with TRBD2. Germline V gene sequence: CDR1 LGHDT, CDR2 YNNKEL (reference sequence). The J segment lost 7 bases and the V segment lost 4 bases, leaving 7 bases of the junction unmatched. The CDR3 sequence is 15 residues long. CDR3 region: CASSPGTSGDFEQYF. CDR3 sequence (DNA): TGTGCCAGCAGCCCAGGGACTAGCGGGGATTTTGAGCAGTACTTC.

This clonotype was picked up many times. In nucleotides, the CDR3 is TGTGCCATAAATAGCGGGGGGGCTTACAATGAGCAGTTCTTC. Its translation is CAINSGGAYNEQFF. This rearrangement joins TRBV7-6 to TRBJ2-1, with 11 bases lining up with TRBD2. The germline V gene has CDR1 SGHVS and CDR2 FNYEAQ. The CDR3 has 14 amino acids. With 10 bases clipped from V and 4 bases from J, the junction kept 6 bases outside the gene matches.

This clonotype was seen only a few times. CDR3 loop: CASSWGDTDTQYF. In DNA, the CDR3 is TGTGCCAGCAGTTGGGGAGACACAGATACGCAGTATTTT. V is TRBV12-3 or TRBV12-4 and J is TRBJ2-3, with D possibly TRBD2 on 5 matching bases. The length of the CDR3 is 13 residues. Trimming cost V 4 bases and J 2 bases, with 7 bases left between them.

The chain employs TRBV27 and TRBJ2-7; possibly TRBD1 for D (6 bases). The length of the CDR3 is 16 residues. Germline V gene lookup returns CDR1 MNHEY and CDR2 SMNVEV (reference sequence). V lost 8 bases, J lost 3 bases, and 23 bases lay in between. The CDR3, as DNA: TGTGCCAGCCTTCCCGAGGGGCAGGGGATACGCTACGAGCAGTACTTC. It specifies CASLPEGQGIRYEQYF.

This chain connects TRBV5-1 to TRBJ2-7; a weak D match, TRBD1 (6 bases). CDR3 length: 13 residues. Germline loops: CDR1 SGHRS, CDR2 YFSETQ. V lost 3 bases and J lost 1, with 8 bases in between. Here the CDR3 reads CASSWDKSYEQYF. CDR3 nucleotide sequence: TGCGCCAGCAGCTGGGACAAATCCTACGAGCAGTACTTC.

This chain connects TRBV21-1 to TRBJ2-5. TRBV21-1 is a pseudogene segment. The CDR3 loop spans 16 amino acids. CDR3 sequence (DNA): TGTGCCAGCAGCGCCCGTTGTGGGAAGAATCAAGAGACCCAGTACTTC. Amino acid sequence: CASSARCGKNQETQYF.